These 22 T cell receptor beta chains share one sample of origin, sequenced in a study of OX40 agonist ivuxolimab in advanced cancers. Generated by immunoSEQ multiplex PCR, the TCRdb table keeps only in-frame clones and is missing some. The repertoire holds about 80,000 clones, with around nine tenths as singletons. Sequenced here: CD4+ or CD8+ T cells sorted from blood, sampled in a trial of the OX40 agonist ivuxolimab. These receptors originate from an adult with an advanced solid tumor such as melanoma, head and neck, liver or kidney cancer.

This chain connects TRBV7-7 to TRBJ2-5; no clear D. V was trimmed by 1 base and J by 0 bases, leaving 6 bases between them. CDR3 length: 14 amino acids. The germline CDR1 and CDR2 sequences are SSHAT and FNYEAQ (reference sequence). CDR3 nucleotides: TGTGCCAGCAGCTTAGTGTCGAACCAAGAGACCCAGTACTTC. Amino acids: CASSLVSNQETQYF.

CDR3 region: CASSSRQGPIYTF. The CDR3, as DNA: TGTGCCAGCAGCTCCAGACAGGGCCCGATCTACACCTTC. The rearrangement joins TRBV7-8 to TRBJ1-2; 7 positions agree with TRBD1. J lost 10 bases, V lost 4 bases, and 9 bases had no gene match. Germline V gives CDR1 SGHVS, CDR2 FQNEAQ. CDR3 length equals 13 residues.

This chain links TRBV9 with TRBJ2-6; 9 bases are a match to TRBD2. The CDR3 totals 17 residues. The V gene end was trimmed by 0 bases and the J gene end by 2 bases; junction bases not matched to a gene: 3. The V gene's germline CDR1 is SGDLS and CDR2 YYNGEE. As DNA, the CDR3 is TGTGCCAGCAGCGTAGTGGCGGGGGGGCCTGGGGCCAACGTCCTGACTTTC. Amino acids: CASSVVAGGPGANVLTF. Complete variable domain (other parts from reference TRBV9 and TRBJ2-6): DSGVTQTPKHLITATGQRVTLRCSPRSGDLSVYWYQQSLDQGLQFLIQYYNGEERAKGNILERFSAQQFPDLHSELNLSSLELGDSALYFCASSVVAGGPGANVLTFGAGSRLTVL.

In DNA form, the CDR3 reads TGTGCCAGCAGTCAGGGCCAGCTCCCCAATCAGCCCCAGCATTTT. This codes for CASSQGQLPNQPQHF. The chain is built from TRBV6-1 and TRBJ1-5, with D perhaps matching TRBD1 (5 bases). V gave up 5 bases and J gave up 3 bases, with 14 bases separating them. This CDR3 contains 15 residues. Germline CDR1 reads MNHNS; CDR2 reads SASEGT.

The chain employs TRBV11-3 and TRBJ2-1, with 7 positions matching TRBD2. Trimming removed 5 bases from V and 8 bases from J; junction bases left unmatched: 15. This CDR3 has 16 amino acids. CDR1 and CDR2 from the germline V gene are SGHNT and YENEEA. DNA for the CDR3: TGTGCCAGCAGCCCAGATGGCGGGAGCGGGGTCGATGAGCAGTTCTTC. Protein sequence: CASSPDGGSGVDEQFF.

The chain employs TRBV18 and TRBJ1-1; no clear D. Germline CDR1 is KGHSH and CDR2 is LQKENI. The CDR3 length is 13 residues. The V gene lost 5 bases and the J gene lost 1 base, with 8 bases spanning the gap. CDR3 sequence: CASSDFKNTEAFF. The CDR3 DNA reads TGTGCCAGCTCAGATTTCAAGAACACTGAAGCTTTCTTT.

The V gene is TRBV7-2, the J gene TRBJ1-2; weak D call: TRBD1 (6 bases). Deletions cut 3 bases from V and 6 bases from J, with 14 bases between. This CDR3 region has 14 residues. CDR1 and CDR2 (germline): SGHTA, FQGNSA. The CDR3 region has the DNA TGTGCCAGCAGCTTTTCAAGGGGGGCGGATGGCTACACCTTC. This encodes CASSFSRGADGYTF.

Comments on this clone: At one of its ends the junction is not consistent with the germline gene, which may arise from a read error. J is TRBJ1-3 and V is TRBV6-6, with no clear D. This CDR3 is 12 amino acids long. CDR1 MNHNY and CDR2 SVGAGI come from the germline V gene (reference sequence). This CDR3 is CASSDSGNTIYF. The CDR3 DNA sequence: TGTGCCAGCAGTGACTCTGGAAACACCATATATTTT.

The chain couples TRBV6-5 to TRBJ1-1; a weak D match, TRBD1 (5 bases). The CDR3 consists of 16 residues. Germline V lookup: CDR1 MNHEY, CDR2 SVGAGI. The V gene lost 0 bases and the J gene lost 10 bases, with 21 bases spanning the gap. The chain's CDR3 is CASSYSLGAVSDVAFF. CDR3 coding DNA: TGTGCCAGCAGTTACTCTCTTGGGGCGGTATCAGATGTAGCTTTCTTT.

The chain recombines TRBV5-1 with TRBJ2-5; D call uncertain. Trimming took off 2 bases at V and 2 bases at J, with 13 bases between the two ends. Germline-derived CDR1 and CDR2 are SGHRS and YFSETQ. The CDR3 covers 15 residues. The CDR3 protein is CASSFGSAFQETQYF. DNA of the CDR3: TGCGCCAGCAGCTTCGGGTCAGCTTTTCAAGAGACCCAGTACTTC.

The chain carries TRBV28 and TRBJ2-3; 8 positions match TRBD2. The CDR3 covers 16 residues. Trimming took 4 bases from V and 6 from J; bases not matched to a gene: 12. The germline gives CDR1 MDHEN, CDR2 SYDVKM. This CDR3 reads CASSSPGRARTDTQYF. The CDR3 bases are TGTGCCAGCAGTTCCCCCGGGAGGGCCCGGACGGATACGCAGTATTTT.

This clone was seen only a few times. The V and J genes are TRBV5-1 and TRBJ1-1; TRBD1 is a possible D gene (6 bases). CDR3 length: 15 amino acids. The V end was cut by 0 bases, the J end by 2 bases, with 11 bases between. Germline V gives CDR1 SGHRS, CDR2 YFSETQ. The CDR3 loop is CASSLGDTSNTEAFF. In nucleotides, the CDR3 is TGCGCCAGCAGCTTGGGGGACACAAGTAACACTGAAGCTTTCTTT.

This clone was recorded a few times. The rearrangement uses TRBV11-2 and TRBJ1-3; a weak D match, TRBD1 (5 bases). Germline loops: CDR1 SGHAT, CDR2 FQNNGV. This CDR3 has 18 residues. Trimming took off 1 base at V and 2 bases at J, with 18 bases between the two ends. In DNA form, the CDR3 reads TGTGCCAGCAGCTTAGCCCCCCGGCAGGGAGGGGCTGGAAACACCATATATTTT. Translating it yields CASSLAPRQGGAGNTIYF.

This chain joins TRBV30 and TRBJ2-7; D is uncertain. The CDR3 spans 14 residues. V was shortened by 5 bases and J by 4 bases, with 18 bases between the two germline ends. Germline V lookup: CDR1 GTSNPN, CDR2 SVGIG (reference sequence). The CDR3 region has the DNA TGTGCCTGGGCGACGCACCGCCAACGGTACGAGCAGTACTTC. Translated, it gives CAWATHRQRYEQYF. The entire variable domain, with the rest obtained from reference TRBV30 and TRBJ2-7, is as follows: SQTIHQWPATLVQPVGSPLSLECTVEGTSNPNLYWYRQAAGRGLQLLFYSVGIGQISSEVPQNLSASRPQDRQFILSSKKLLLSDSGFYLCAWATHRQRYEQYFGPGTRLTVT.

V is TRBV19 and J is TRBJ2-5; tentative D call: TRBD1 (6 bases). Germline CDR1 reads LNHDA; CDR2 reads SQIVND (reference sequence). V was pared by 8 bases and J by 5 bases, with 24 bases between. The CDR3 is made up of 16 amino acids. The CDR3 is CASSQPRGDKRETQYF. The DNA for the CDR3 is TGTGCCAGTTCCCAACCCAGAGGGGACAAAAGGGAGACCCAGTACTTC. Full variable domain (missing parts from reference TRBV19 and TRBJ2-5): DGGITQSPKYLFRKEGQNVTLSCEQNLNHDAMYWYRQDPGQGLRLIYYSQIVNDFQKGDIAEGYSVSREKKESFPLTVTSAQKNPTAFYLCASSQPRGDKRETQYFGPGTRLLVL.

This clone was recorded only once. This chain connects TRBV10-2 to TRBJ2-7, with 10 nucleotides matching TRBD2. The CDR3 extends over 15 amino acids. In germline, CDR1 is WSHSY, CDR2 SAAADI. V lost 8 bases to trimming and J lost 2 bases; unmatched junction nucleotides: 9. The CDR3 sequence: CASGDSGGATYEQYV. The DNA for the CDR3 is TGCGCCAGCGGAGACAGCGGGGGGGCTACCTACGAGCAGTACGTC.

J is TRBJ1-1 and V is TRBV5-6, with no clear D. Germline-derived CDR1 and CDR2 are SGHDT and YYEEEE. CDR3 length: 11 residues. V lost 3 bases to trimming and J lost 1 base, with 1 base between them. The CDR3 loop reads CASSSNTEAFF. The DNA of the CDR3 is TGTGCCAGCAGCTCGAACACTGAAGCTTTCTTT.

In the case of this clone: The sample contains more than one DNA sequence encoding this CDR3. The CDR3 reads CASSLQNTGELFF. The CDR3 DNA is TGCGCCAGCAGCCTTCAGAACACCGGGGAGCTGTTTTTT. The J gene is TRBJ2-2, the V gene TRBV5-1; D gene unclear. The V gene lost 4 bases and the J gene lost 1 base, with 5 bases spanning the gap. CDR1 is SGHRS and CDR2 is YFSETQ in the germline V gene. The CDR3 has 13 amino acids.

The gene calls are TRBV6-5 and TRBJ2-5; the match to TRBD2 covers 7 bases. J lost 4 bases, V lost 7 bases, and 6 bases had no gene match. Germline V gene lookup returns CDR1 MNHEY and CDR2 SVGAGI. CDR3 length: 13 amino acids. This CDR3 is CASNGLAGETQYF. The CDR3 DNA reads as TGTGCCAGCAATGGATTAGCGGGAGAGACCCAGTACTTC.

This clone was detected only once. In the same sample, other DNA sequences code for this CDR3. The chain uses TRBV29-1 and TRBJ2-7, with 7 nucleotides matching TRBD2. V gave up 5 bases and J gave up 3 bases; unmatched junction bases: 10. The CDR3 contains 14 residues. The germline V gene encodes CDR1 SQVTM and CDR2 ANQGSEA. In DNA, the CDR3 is TGCAGCGTTCAGTTGAGCGGGATCTTCTACGAGCAGTACTTC. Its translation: CSVQLSGIFYEQYF.

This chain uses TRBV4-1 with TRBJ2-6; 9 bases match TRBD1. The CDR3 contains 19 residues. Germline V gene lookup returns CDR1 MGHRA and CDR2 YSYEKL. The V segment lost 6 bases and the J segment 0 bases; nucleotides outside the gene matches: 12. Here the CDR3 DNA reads TGCGCCAGCAGGCTGGGTGGGGACAGGGTTCCCTCTGGGGCCAACGTCCTGACTTTC. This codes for CASRLGGDRVPSGANVLTF.

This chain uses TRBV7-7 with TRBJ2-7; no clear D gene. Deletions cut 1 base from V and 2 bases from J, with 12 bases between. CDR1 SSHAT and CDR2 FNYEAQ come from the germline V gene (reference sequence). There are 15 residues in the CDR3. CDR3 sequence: CASSLVLRLAYEQYF. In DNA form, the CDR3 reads TGTGCCAGCAGCTTAGTTCTGCGGTTAGCCTACGAGCAGTACTTC.